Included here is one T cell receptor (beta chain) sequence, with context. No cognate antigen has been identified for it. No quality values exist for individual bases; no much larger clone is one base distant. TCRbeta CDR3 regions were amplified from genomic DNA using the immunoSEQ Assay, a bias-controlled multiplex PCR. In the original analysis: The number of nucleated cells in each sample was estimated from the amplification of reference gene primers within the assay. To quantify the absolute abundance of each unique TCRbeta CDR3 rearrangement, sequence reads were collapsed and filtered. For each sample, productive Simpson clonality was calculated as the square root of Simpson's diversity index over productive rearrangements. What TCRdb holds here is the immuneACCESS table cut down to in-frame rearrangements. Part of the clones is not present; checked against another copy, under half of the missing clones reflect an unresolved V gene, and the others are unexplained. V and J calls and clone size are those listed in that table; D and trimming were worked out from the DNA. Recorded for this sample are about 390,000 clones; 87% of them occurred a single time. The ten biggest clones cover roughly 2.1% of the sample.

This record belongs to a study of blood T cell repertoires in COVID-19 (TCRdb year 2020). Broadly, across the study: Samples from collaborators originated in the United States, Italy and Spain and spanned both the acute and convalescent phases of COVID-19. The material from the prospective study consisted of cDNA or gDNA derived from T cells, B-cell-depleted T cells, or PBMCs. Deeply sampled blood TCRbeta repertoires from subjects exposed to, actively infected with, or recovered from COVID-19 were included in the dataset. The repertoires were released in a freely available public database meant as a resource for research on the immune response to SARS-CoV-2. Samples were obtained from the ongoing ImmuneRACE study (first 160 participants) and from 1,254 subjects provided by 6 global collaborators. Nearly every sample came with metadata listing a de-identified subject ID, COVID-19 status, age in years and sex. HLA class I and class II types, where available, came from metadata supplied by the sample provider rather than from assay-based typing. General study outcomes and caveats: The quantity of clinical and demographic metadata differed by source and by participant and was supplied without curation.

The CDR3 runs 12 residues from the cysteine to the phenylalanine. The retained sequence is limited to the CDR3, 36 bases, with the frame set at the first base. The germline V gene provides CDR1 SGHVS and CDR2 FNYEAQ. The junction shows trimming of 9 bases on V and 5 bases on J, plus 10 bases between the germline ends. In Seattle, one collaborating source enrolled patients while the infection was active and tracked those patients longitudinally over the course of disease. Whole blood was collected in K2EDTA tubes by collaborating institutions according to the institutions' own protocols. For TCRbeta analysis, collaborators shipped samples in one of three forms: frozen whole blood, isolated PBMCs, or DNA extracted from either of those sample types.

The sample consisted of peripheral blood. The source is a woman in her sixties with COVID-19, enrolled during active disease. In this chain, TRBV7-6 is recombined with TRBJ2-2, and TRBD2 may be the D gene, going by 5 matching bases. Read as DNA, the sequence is TGTGCCAGTTTTACGGGGACCGGGGAGCTGTTTTTT. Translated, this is CASFTGTGELFF.